These T cell receptor beta chains were read from a single sample in a study of T-cell reconstitution after alpha-beta-depleted transplantation in children. In TCRdb, the PCR reads were re-called with MiXCR into one record per CDR3 protein. The table has just over 950,000 distinct CDR3 sequences, roughly 29% seen once. Here the sequenced sample was PBMCs, mostly from graft donor cells, taken 360 days after TCRalphabeta/CD19-depleted stem cell transplant. The receptors shown here come from a boy in the first two years of life who had a stem cell transplant for SCID, so the T cells may come from the graft donor. Each CDR3 is given with its conserved first and last residue. The order of the fields is D gene, J gene, V gene, clone size, CDR3 DNA, CDR3 protein. A D gene is named only where the DNA matches it firmly. Expanded clones get a size class; other rows say once, few or many, or leave the size out.

>TRBD2|TRBJ2-1|TRBV4-2|.
TGTGCCAGCAGCCAGGGGACTAGCGGGGGGGTGTACAATGAGCAGTTCTTC
CASSQGTSGGVYNEQFF
>.|TRBJ2-7|TRBV10-2|many
TGCGCCAGCAGCGGGGGCTACGAGCAGTACTTC
CASSGGYEQYF
>.|TRBJ2-2|TRBV7-9|few
TGTGCCAGCGTCCGATTGAACACCGGGGAGCTGTTTTTT
CASVRLNTGELFF
>.|TRBJ1-1|TRBV28|.
TGTGCCAGCAGCCGAGTAGATACCGGGTATTCGTTTGAAGCTTTCTTT
CASSRVDTGYSFEAFF
>.|TRBJ2-4|TRBV27|.
TGTGCCAGCAGACGGAACGGGGGATTCACGGGGGACATTCAGTACTTC
CASRRNGGFTGDIQYF
>.|TRBJ2-1|TRBV5-1|many
TGCGCCAGCCAAAGGGGGGGCTACAATGAGCAGTTCTTC
CASQRGGYNEQFF
>.|TRBJ2-6|TRBV12-3/TRBV12-4|.
TGTGCCAGCAGTCATTTATCCCGCTCTGGGGCCAACGTCCTGACTTTC
CASSHLSRSGANVLTF
>.|TRBJ2-4|TRBV7-9|few
TGTGCCAGCAGCTTAGCAGGATTGGACATTCAGTACTTC
CASSLAGLDIQYF
>.|TRBJ2-1|TRBV15|few
TGTGCCACCAGCAGCTTAAAAGGCGGCAATGAGCAGTTCTTC
CATSSLKGGNEQFF
>.|TRBJ2-2|TRBV3-1|.
TGTGCCAGCAGCCATGGGACAAGGAACACCGGGGAGCTGTTTTTT
CASSHGTRNTGELFF
>.|TRBJ2-7|TRBV28|few
TGTGCCAGCAGTTTCTGGGCCCCTAAGGGGCAGTACTTC
CASSFWAPKGQYF
>.|TRBJ2-2|TRBV7-2|.
TGTGCCAGCAGCTCGCTACCTTTTCCCGGCGGGGAGCTGTTTTTT
CASSSLPFPGGELFF
>TRBD2|TRBJ2-3|TRBV28|.
TGTGCCAGCAGCTTCGGACTAGTTACTATTACAGATACGCAGTATTTT
CASSFGLVTITDTQYF
>.|TRBJ1-1|TRBV12-3/TRBV12-4|.
TGTGCCAGCAGCCGAGACTTATACACTGAAGCTTTCTTT
CASSRDLYTEAFF
>TRBD1|TRBJ2-5|TRBV12-3/TRBV12-4|few
TGTGCCAGCAGTGTAAGGGGGCGCGAGACCCAGTACTTC
CASSVRGRETQYF
>TRBD2|TRBJ2-1|TRBV4-1|.
TGCGCCAGCAGCCAGCATGAGCGGGGGGCCGTAAATGAGCAGTTCTTC
CASSQHERGAVNEQFF
>TRBD2|TRBJ2-3|TRBV5-1|few
TGCGCCAGCAGCTTCGGGGGGGATCGCATAGATACGCAGTATTTT
CASSFGGDRIDTQYF
>.|TRBJ1-1|TRBV7-9|few
TGTGCCAGCAGCTTACGGGACACAGTAGTAGCTTTCTTT
CASSLRDTVVAFF
>TRBD1|TRBJ2-3|TRBV5-1|many
TGCGCCAGCAGCCCGGACAGGGGGCGATCAGATACGCAGTATTTT
CASSPDRGRSDTQYF
>.|TRBJ2-7|TRBV28|.
TGTGCCAGCAGTATTCGGGACGGGTGGTCCTACGAGCAGTACTTC
CASSIRDGWSYEQYF